What follows describes a single TCR beta chain. The authors' processing: Amplification of reference gene primers provided the estimated nucleated cell counts. Sequencing used immunoSEQ multiplex PCR; TCRdb keeps in-frame clones, though not all of them. That table gives V, J and clone size, and the DNA gave D and trimming. Of about 58,000 clones listed, about 75% are singletons. This entry comes from a study of blood T cell repertoires in COVID-19. Study details: Spain, Italy and the United States supplied samples that represented acute and convalescent COVID-19.

This sequence originates from a human donor in a cohort sampled during active COVID-19. The sequencing input was peripheral blood.

The CDR3 protein is CASSLVQALSSEQYF. CDR3 bases: TGTGCCAGCAGCTTGGTTCAGGCCCTATCGTCCGAGCAGTACTTC. The chain recombines TRBV5-6 with TRBJ2-7, with no clear D. V was trimmed by 0 bases and J by 6 bases, leaving 16 bases between them. CDR1 and CDR2 from the germline V gene are SGHDT and YYEEEE. The CDR3 consists of 15 residues.